The 29 T cell receptor beta chains listed next were all sequenced from one sample in a study of blood T cell repertoires in COVID-19. Data came from immunoSEQ multiplex PCR; TCRdb stores just in-frame clones and leaves some out. This sample yields more than 45,000 clones, of which over 80% are seen a single time; approximately 20% belongs to the top ten. Sequences were obtained from peripheral blood. The source is a woman aged 60-75 years with acute or convalescent COVID-19.

The chain combines TRBV19 with TRBJ2-3; TRBD2 might be the D (7 bases). CDR3 length equals 17 residues. Germline loops: CDR1 LNHDA, CDR2 SQIVND (reference sequence). The V gene lost 0 bases and the J gene lost 3 bases, with 16 bases spanning the gap. For the CDR3, the DNA is TGTGCCAGTAGTATAGATCTATCGGGGGGCCTAACAGATACGCAGTATTTT. Amino acid sequence: CASSIDLSGGLTDTQYF. Using reference TRBV19 and TRBJ2-3 for the parts outside the CDR3, the full variable domain is DGGITQSPKYLFRKEGQNVTLSCEQNLNHDAMYWYRQDPGQGLRLIYYSQIVNDFQKGDIAEGYSVSREKKESFPLTVTSAQKNPTAFYLCASSIDLSGGLTDTQYFGPGTRLTVL.

V usage is TRBV30 and J usage is TRBJ2-7, with D hard to call. Germline values: CDR1 GTSNPN, CDR2 SVGIG (reference sequence). CDR3 length equals 14 residues. The V end was cut by 2 bases, the J end by 0 bases, with 11 bases between. The CDR3 DNA sequence: TGTGCCTGGAGTACCATGCCGAGCTCCTACGAGCAGTACTTC. Protein product: CAWSTMPSSYEQYF.

The chain is built from TRBV27 and TRBJ2-2, with TRBD1 identical over 11 bases. This CDR3 region has 17 residues. Germline values: CDR1 MNHEY, CDR2 SMNVEV (reference sequence). With 3 bases clipped from V and 3 bases from J, the junction kept 6 bases outside the gene matches. CDR3 sequence: CASSFVGQGVYTGELFF. The CDR3 region has the DNA TGTGCCAGCAGTTTCGTGGGACAGGGGGTCTACACCGGGGAGCTGTTTTTT.

The V and J genes are TRBV6-5 and TRBJ2-3; D may be TRBD1 (5 bases). The CDR3 is 13 amino acids. The germline gives CDR1 MNHEY, CDR2 SVGAGI. Trimming cost V 8 bases and J 3 bases, with 12 bases left between them. CDR3 in amino acids: CASGRVGTDTQYF. The CDR3 coding sequence is TGTGCCAGCGGCAGGGTAGGGACAGATACGCAGTATTTT.

J is TRBJ2-2 and V is TRBV4-3; 8 positions agree with TRBD2. In germline, CDR1 is LGHNA, CDR2 YSLEER. Trimming removed 0 bases from V and 2 bases from J; junction bases left unmatched: 5. CDR3 length equals 17 residues. This CDR3 is CASSQEPSGGNTGELFF. The CDR3 nucleotides are TGCGCCAGCAGCCAAGAGCCCAGCGGGGGAAACACCGGGGAGCTGTTTTTT.

The rearrangement links TRBV21-1 to TRBJ1-5; TRBD1 reflects the table's D call only, with no check against the DNA. TRBV21-1 is labeled a pseudogene. This CDR3 has 17 residues. The CDR3 spells CASSRRGPAYSNQPQHF. CDR3 DNA sequence: TGTGCCAGCAGTCGAAGGGGGCCCGCTTATAGCAATCAGCCCCAGCATTTT.

This clone came up a few times. J is TRBJ1-2 and V is TRBV19; D remains ambiguous. Trimming pared 1 base from V and 8 bases from J, leaving 14 bases between. Germline V gene lookup returns CDR1 LNHDA and CDR2 SQIVND (reference sequence). This CDR3 is 14 amino acids long. Written as DNA, the CDR3 is TGTGCCAGTAGTATAGTGGGCAGCTCGGGGGGCTACACCTTC. Amino acid sequence: CASSIVGSSGGYTF.

Here the CDR3 DNA reads TGTGCCAGCAGCCGAAGCCTCAGCAATCAGCCCCAGCATTTT. Protein: CASSRSLSNQPQHF. This chain links TRBV3-1 (or the pseudogene TRBV3-2) with TRBJ1-5; D unclear. The length of the CDR3 is 14 residues. CDR1 and CDR2 (germline): LGHDT, YNNKEL (reference sequence). V gave up 4 bases and J gave up 1 base, with 8 bases separating them.

The V and J genes are TRBV4-1 and TRBJ1-4, with 9 bases identical to TRBD1. Germline V gene sequence: CDR1 MGHRA, CDR2 YSYEKL. V lost 2 bases and J lost 5; bases outside the gene matches: 6. The CDR3 consists of 16 residues. This chain's CDR3 is CASSQMGGTGNEKLFF. The DNA for the CDR3 is TGCGCCAGCAGCCAAATGGGCGGGACAGGGAATGAAAAACTGTTTTTT.

V usage is TRBV25-1 and J usage is TRBJ1-1; 7 nucleotides match TRBD1. J gave up 2 bases and V 7 bases, and 16 bases lay outside the gene matches. The CDR3 is 17 amino acids. The V gene's germline CDR1 is MGHDK and CDR2 SYGVNS. This CDR3 is CASIQSVPGTENTEAFF. The CDR3 bases are TGTGCCAGCATCCAAAGCGTCCCGGGGACAGAAAACACTGAAGCTTTCTTT.

The DNA for the CDR3 is TGTGCCAGCAGCTTGCGAGGGGGCTTTTACGAGCAGTACTTC. Its translation is CASSLRGGFYEQYF. The chain uses TRBV5-6 and TRBJ2-7; TRBD1 agrees at 7 bases. The J segment lost 4 bases and the V segment lost 1 base, leaving 5 bases of the junction unmatched. The germline V gene has CDR1 SGHDT and CDR2 YYEEEE. This CDR3 spans 14 amino acids.

In nucleotides, the CDR3 is TGTGCCAGCAGCGTGGACGGACGAGGGTATGGCTACACCTTC. It translates to CASSVDGRGYGYTF. The chain uses TRBV2 and TRBJ1-2, with D hard to call. The CDR3 loop spans 14 amino acids. CDR1 is SNHLY and CDR2 is FYNNEI in the germline V gene. Trimming shortened V by 6 bases and J by 5 bases, and 16 bases separated the two germline ends.

CDR3 nucleotides: TGTGCCAGCAGCTTCGGGGGACTAGGCGAGCAGTACTTC. It encodes CASSFGGLGEQYF. The chain links TRBV7-8 to TRBJ2-7, with 8 bases that match TRBD2. V lost 3 bases and J lost 6; bases outside the gene matches: 4. The CDR3 extends over 13 amino acids. CDR1 is SGHVS and CDR2 is FQNEAQ in the germline V gene.

This clone was counted between two and nine times. The chain combines TRBV27 with TRBJ1-1; tentative D call: TRBD1 (5 bases). This CDR3 has 14 amino acids. Trimming left V 5 bases short and J 4 bases short, with 14 bases between. CDR1 is MNHEY, CDR2 SMNVEV, per germline (reference sequence). In nucleotides, the CDR3 is TGTGCCAGCAGTCTTTACAGGTTATCCACTGAAGCTTTCTTT. This sequence encodes CASSLYRLSTEAFF.

V and J are TRBV19 and TRBJ2-5; D not certain. The CDR3 runs 13 residues. From germline, CDR1 is LNHDA and CDR2 SQIVND (reference sequence). The V and J ends lost 5 bases and 4 bases respectively, with 11 bases between them. The CDR3 nucleotides are TGTGCCAGTAGTGTCGCTCACTTAGAGACCCAGTACTTC. The encoded protein is CASSVAHLETQYF.

This chain connects TRBV4-2 to TRBJ2-7; 8 nucleotides agree with TRBD1. Germline CDR1 is LGHNA and CDR2 is YNFKEQ. Losses at the gene ends were 1 base for V and 4 bases for J; bases not matched to a gene: 3. There are 14 residues in the CDR3. CDR3 protein: CASSQGTGIYEQYF. For the CDR3, the DNA is TGTGCCAGCAGCCAAGGGACAGGGATTTACGAGCAGTACTTC.

The rearrangement uses TRBV3-1 (or the pseudogene TRBV3-2) and TRBJ2-1; 10 nucleotides line up with TRBD1. CDR1 LGHDT and CDR2 YNNKEL come from the germline V gene (reference sequence). The V segment lost 5 bases and the J segment 4 bases; nucleotides outside the gene matches: 8. The length of the CDR3 is 16 residues. CDR3 bases: TGTGCCAGCAGCAAACACCGGGACAGGGGATACAATGAGCAGTTCTTC. This sequence encodes CASSKHRDRGYNEQFF.

A remark on this clone: Here the CDR3 omits its conserved ending phenylalanine or tryptophan, so a read error is the likely source. Because the CDR3's place on the DNA is in doubt, the DNA is left out and the CDR3 is given as listed by TCRdb. The rearrangement links TRBV6-6 to TRBJ1-1. CDR1 is MNHNY and CDR2 is SVGAGI in the germline V gene (reference sequence). The CDR3 length equals 12 residues, ends included. The CDR3 region is CASSYVTTEVSL.

The chain recombines TRBV24-1 with TRBJ1-5, with D possibly TRBD1 on 6 matching bases. The germline V and J ends were trimmed by 4 bases and 4 bases, with 22 bases remaining between them. Germline assignment: CDR1 KGHDR and CDR2 SFDVKD. The CDR3 is made up of 18 amino acids. CDR3 sequence: CATSELITAGQSNQPQHF. The CDR3 nucleotides are TGTGCCACCAGTGAATTAATTACCGCCGGACAGTCAAATCAGCCCCAGCATTTT.

The count of this clone is one. V is TRBV30 and J is TRBJ2-6; perhaps TRBD1 as D (5 bases). Trimming left V 8 bases short and J 4 bases short, with 15 bases between. Germline-derived CDR1 and CDR2 are GTSNPN and SVGIG (reference sequence). This CDR3 is 14 amino acids long. The chain's CDR3 is CAGQGAGGANVLTF. The CDR3 DNA sequence: TGTGCCGGCCAAGGGGCAGGGGGGGCCAACGTCCTGACTTTC.

This chain joins TRBV7-3 and TRBJ2-3; 8 bases align to TRBD2. In germline, CDR1 is SGHTA, CDR2 FQGTGA. The CDR3 is made up of 15 amino acids. V was pared by 3 bases and J by 0 bases, with 2 bases of the junction left unmatched. The CDR3: CASSFSGASTDTQYF. The CDR3 region has the DNA TGTGCCAGCAGCTTTAGCGGGGCTAGCACAGATACGCAGTATTTT.

This chain connects TRBV10-3 to TRBJ2-2; tentatively, D is TRBD1 (6 bases). Germline values: CDR1 ENHRY, CDR2 SYGVKD. The CDR3 extends over 15 amino acids. Trimming took 3 bases from V and 1 from J, leaving 9 bases between them. CDR3 bases: TGTGCCATCAGTGACCCGGGACAGAACACCGGGGAGCTGTTTTTT. It codes for CAISDPGQNTGELFF.

The V gene is TRBV29-1, the J gene TRBJ2-7, with 8 bases lining up with TRBD1. Germline values: CDR1 SQVTM, CDR2 ANQGSEA. The CDR3 is 13 amino acids. V trimming: 6 bases; J trimming: 4 bases; junction bases outside the gene matches: 8. The CDR3 protein is CSVPRGRLYEQYF. The CDR3 nucleotides read TGCAGCGTACCCAGGGGGCGTCTTTACGAGCAGTACTTC.

The rearrangement uses TRBV19 and TRBJ1-5; 8 bases fit TRBD1. The CDR3 totals 16 residues. After removal of 6 bases from V and 2 bases from J, the junction contained 9 bases not matched to a gene. CDR1 is LNHDA, CDR2 SQIVND, per germline (reference sequence). The CDR3 DNA sequence: TGTGCCAGTAGGGACAGGGTGGGAATGGGCAATCAGCCCCAGCATTTT. Its translation is CASRDRVGMGNQPQHF. Full variable domain (outside the CDR3, taken from reference TRBV19 and TRBJ1-5): DGGITQSPKYLFRKEGQNVTLSCEQNLNHDAMYWYRQDPGQGLRLIYYSQIVNDFQKGDIAEGYSVSREKKESFPLTVTSAQKNPTAFYLCASRDRVGMGNQPQHFGDGTRLSIL.

The V call is TRBV2, the J call TRBJ2-3; D gene uncertain. The CDR3 has 14 amino acids. Germline V gene data show CDR1 as SNHLY and CDR2 as FYNNEI. Deletions cut 6 bases from V and 2 bases from J, with 12 bases between. CDR3 sequence (DNA): TGTGCCAGCAGGGAACTGAGTTTCACAGATACGCAGTATTTT. Its protein is CASRELSFTDTQYF.

CDR3 bases: TGTGCCAGCTCACCTGCTAGCGGGGGGGCCTACAATGAGCAGTTCTTC. Its protein product is CASSPASGGAYNEQFF. The chain recombines TRBV18 with TRBJ2-1; 12 positions match TRBD2. The germline CDR1 and CDR2 sequences are KGHSH and LQKENI. CDR3 length: 16 amino acids. V was clipped by 3 bases and J by 2 bases; unmatched bases: 2. Full variable domain (remainder filled in from reference TRBV18 and TRBJ2-1): NAGVMQNPRHLVRRRGQEARLRCSPMKGHSHVYWYRQLPEEGLKFMVYLQKENIIDESGMPKERFSAEFPKEGPSILRIQQVVRGDSAAYFCASSPASGGAYNEQFFGPGTRLTVL.

The chain uses TRBV4-1 and TRBJ1-5; a weak D match, TRBD1 (5 bases). V was clipped by 1 base and J by 3 bases, with 10 bases between them. CDR1 is MGHRA, CDR2 YSYEKL, per germline. The CDR3 loop spans 15 amino acids. CDR3 DNA: TGCGCCAGCAGCCAAGTTCTACAGGTCAATCAGCCCCAGCATTTT. Translating it yields CASSQVLQVNQPQHF.

This clone was recorded once. V and J are TRBV27 and TRBJ2-7; 10 bases line up with TRBD1. The CDR3 extends over 14 amino acids. V dropped 5 bases and J dropped 2; count of bases not matched to a gene: 3. The V gene's germline CDR1 is MNHEY and CDR2 SMNVEV (reference sequence). DNA for the CDR3: TGTGCCAGCAGTCGACAGGGGGCTACCTACGAGCAGTACTTC. It specifies CASSRQGATYEQYF.

The J gene is TRBJ1-6, the V gene TRBV3-1 (or the pseudogene TRBV3-2); perhaps TRBD1 as D (5 bases). V was shortened by 3 bases and J by 0 bases, with 15 bases between the two germline ends. The CDR3 totals 18 residues. From germline, CDR1 is LGHDT and CDR2 YNNKEL (reference sequence). The CDR3 sequence: CASSHSPGESSYNSPLHF. The CDR3 DNA reads TGTGCCAGCAGCCACTCCCCGGGGGAGAGCTCCTATAATTCACCCCTCCACTTT.